This T cell receptor (beta chain) came from a study of blood T cells in healthy people across ages. General study results and limits: Getting older went along with TCR beta diversity per million T cells dropping roughly linearly. Estimates of total diversity, which came from one million sequenced T cells, were considered to be underestimates.

This clonotype has a handful of counts. The antigen remains unidentified. The germline V gene has CDR1 MNHNS and CDR2 SASEGT. This CDR3 has 13 residues. Combining a sample-barcoded 5' primer with a J-beta primer mix, a second PCR ran for about 6 to 12 cycles. TCRdb recomputed calls from the 5' RACE reads with MiXCR, one row per CDR3 protein. The table lists 1 million or so distinct CDR3 sequences, 40% to 45% of them singletons. This chain connects TRBV6-1 to TRBJ2-4, with D possibly being TRBD2 (5 bases). The last part of the DNA fits TRBJ2-7 better; the J call may be wrong. What was sequenced was blood. This TCR was sampled from a woman aged 55-70 years in good health. CDR3 sequence: CASRGRGPYEQYF. The CDR3 coding sequence is TGTGCCAGCAGAGGACGGGGTCCCTACGAGCAGTACTTC.